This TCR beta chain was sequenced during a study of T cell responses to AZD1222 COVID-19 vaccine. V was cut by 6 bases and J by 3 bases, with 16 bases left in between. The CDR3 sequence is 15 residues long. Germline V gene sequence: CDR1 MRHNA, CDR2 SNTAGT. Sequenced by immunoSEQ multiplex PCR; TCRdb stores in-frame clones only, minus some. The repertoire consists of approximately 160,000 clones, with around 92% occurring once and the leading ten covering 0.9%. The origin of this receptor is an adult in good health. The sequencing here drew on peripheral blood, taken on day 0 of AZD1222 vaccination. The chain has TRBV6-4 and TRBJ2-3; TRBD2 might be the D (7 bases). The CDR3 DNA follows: TGTGCCAGCAGCGAGGGGGAGGGGGAAACAGATACGCAGTATTTT. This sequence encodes CASSEGEGETDTQYF.